The next 15 T cell receptor beta chains were all read from a single sample in a study of cytomegalovirus exposure and HLA in healthy donors. Amplification used 60 Vbeta primers and 13 Jbeta primers. The data were produced by immunoSEQ multiplex PCR, yet TCRdb's version contains in-frame clones alone and is incomplete. This table holds tens of thousands of clones. Sequenced material: PBMCs. The receptors come from a woman between 55 and 75 years old in good health and CMV-seronegative.

V and J are TRBV30 and TRBJ2-5; 8 bases fit TRBD1. Trimming took 5 bases from V and 5 from J; bases not matched to a gene: 10. The germline V gene encodes CDR1 GTSNPN and CDR2 SVGIG (reference sequence). This CDR3 is built from 14 residues. The CDR3 loop is CAWDPQGAGETQYF. The CDR3 DNA sequence: TGTGCCTGGGACCCCCAGGGGGCAGGGGAGACCCAGTACTTC. The complete variable domain, with remaining parts taken from reference TRBV30 and TRBJ2-5, reads SQTIHQWPATLVQPVGSPLSLECTVEGTSNPNLYWYRQAAGRGLQLLFYSVGIGQISSEVPQNLSASRPQDRQFILSSKKLLLSDSGFYLCAWDPQGAGETQYFGPGTRLLVL.

The chain uses TRBV6-5 and TRBJ1-5; possible D gene TRBD1, 6 bases. The CDR3 consists of 15 residues. Trimming pared 6 bases from V and 7 bases from J, leaving 19 bases between. Germline loops: CDR1 MNHEY, CDR2 SVGAGI. The CDR3, as DNA: TGTGCCAGCAGCCCGTTTACAGGGTTGGGGCAGCCCCAGCATTTT. It specifies CASSPFTGLGQPQHF.

V and J are TRBV19 and TRBJ2-2, with a weak D call TRBD1 (5 bases). The CDR3 contains 18 residues. The V gene lost 5 bases and the J gene lost 5 bases, with 24 bases spanning the gap. The germline CDR1 and CDR2 sequences are LNHDA and SQIVND (reference sequence). CDR3 residues: CASSRQGQTVGDTGELFF. CDR3 coding DNA: TGTGCCAGTAGTCGGCAGGGTCAAACAGTTGGGGATACCGGGGAGCTGTTTTTT.

The V gene is TRBV6-5, the J gene TRBJ2-7; D perhaps matches TRBD2 (5 bases). The CDR3 contains 13 residues. Germline CDR1 is MNHEY and CDR2 is SVGAGI. The V end was cut by 6 bases, the J end by 3 bases, with 12 bases between. The CDR3 protein is CASRILGFYEQYF. For the CDR3, the DNA is TGTGCCAGCAGAATACTAGGATTCTACGAGCAGTACTTC.

The chain is built from TRBV7-9 and TRBJ1-2; D gene unclear. V dropped 1 base and J dropped 4 bases, with 4 bases sitting between them. This CDR3 region has 12 residues. Germline CDR1 is SEHNR and CDR2 is FQNEAQ (reference sequence). CDR3 sequence: CASSLDSYGYTF. In DNA form, the CDR3 reads TGTGCCAGCAGCTTAGACAGCTATGGCTACACCTTC.

The chain combines TRBV7-2 with TRBJ2-7, with 9 bases identical to TRBD1. This CDR3 is 15 amino acids long. V shed 7 bases and J 2 bases; nucleotides not matched to a gene: 9. Germline CDR1 reads SGHTA; CDR2 reads FQGNSA. CDR3 region: CASTPWGQGPYEQYF. CDR3 in DNA: TGTGCCAGCACCCCTTGGGGACAGGGTCCCTACGAGCAGTACTTC. Full variable domain (rest looked up from reference TRBV7-2 and TRBJ2-7): GAGVSQSPSNKVTEKGKDVELRCDPISGHTALYWYRQSLGQGLEFLIYFQGNSAPDKSGLPSDRFSAERTGGSVSTLTIQRTQQEDSAVYLCASTPWGQGPYEQYFGPGTRLTVT.

The rearrangement links TRBV18 to TRBJ1-5; 7 bases align to TRBD1. The ends lost 3 bases at V and 4 bases at J; junction bases unmatched: 3. This CDR3 is 14 amino acids long. Germline-derived CDR1 and CDR2 are KGHSH and LQKENI. The CDR3 is CASSPGQNNQPQHF. CDR3 bases: TGTGCCAGCTCACCGGGACAGAATAATCAGCCCCAGCATTTT. Full variable domain (outside the CDR3, taken from reference TRBV18 and TRBJ1-5): NAGVMQNPRHLVRRRGQEARLRCSPMKGHSHVYWYRQLPEEGLKFMVYLQKENIIDESGMPKERFSAEFPKEGPSILRIQQVVRGDSAAYFCASSPGQNNQPQHFGDGTRLSIL.

The chain joins TRBV5-1 to TRBJ2-3, with a tentative D call TRBD1 (7 bases). V shed 4 bases and J shed 2 bases, with 11 bases lying between them. The length of the CDR3 is 14 residues. Germline V gene lookup returns CDR1 SGHRS and CDR2 YFSETQ. The CDR3 loop reads CASSAGQPTDTQYF. The CDR3 coding sequence is TGCGCCAGCAGCGCGGGACAGCCCACAGATACGCAGTATTTT.

The chain joins TRBV19 to TRBJ1-5, with 8 bases lining up with TRBD1. V was pared by 1 base and J by 6 bases, with 11 bases of the junction left unmatched. The CDR3 sequence is 17 residues long. Germline V lookup: CDR1 LNHDA, CDR2 SQIVND (reference sequence). In DNA, the CDR3 is TGTGCCAGTAGTATAGGGGCAGGGGGCGCGAAAGTTCAGCCCCAGCATTTT. This codes for CASSIGAGGAKVQPQHF.

The chain has TRBV7-2 and TRBJ2-2, with 9 bases lining up with TRBD2. Per germline, CDR1 SGHTA and CDR2 FQGNSA. V trimming: 4 bases; J trimming: 5 bases; junction bases outside the gene matches: 5. CDR3 size: 15 residues. The CDR3 protein is CASSSVAGDTGELFF. CDR3 coding DNA: TGTGCCAGCAGCTCGGTAGCGGGGGATACCGGGGAGCTGTTTTTT.

CDR3 region: CASSYVGGTEAFF. The CDR3 DNA sequence: TGTGCCAGCAGTTACGTGGGGGGCACTGAAGCTTTCTTT. The V gene is TRBV6-6, the J gene TRBJ1-1, with D possibly TRBD1 on 5 matching bases. Germline-derived CDR1 and CDR2 are MNHNY and SVGAGI (reference sequence). The CDR3 is made up of 13 amino acids. Trimming cost V 2 bases and J 4 bases, with 8 bases left between them.

The rearrangement uses TRBV28 and TRBJ1-1, with D uncertain. The CDR3 sequence is 12 residues long. V was pared by 2 bases and J by 10 bases, with 11 bases between. Per germline, CDR1 MDHEN and CDR2 SYDVKM. CDR3 coding DNA: TGTGCCAGCAGTTTACGTCCTGGTAGAGCTTTCTTT. It specifies CASSLRPGRAFF.

The rearrangement joins TRBV4-2 to TRBJ2-7, with TRBD2 identical over 7 bases. With V trimmed by 8 bases and J by 4 bases, 17 bases remained unmatched. CDR3 length: 16 residues. Germline-derived CDR1 and CDR2 are LGHNA and YNFKEQ. The CDR3: CASGPGTQREKYEQYF. The CDR3 nucleotides read TGTGCCAGCGGCCCCGGTACCCAGCGGGAAAAGTACGAGCAGTACTTC.

This chain links TRBV29-1 with TRBJ2-7; weak D call: TRBD1 (6 bases). The ends were cut back, 6 bases at V and 3 bases at J, with 12 bases in the middle. CDR1 SQVTM and CDR2 ANQGSEA come from the germline V gene. The CDR3 runs to 12 residues. CDR3 sequence: CSVQGQSYEQYF. The CDR3 bases are TGCAGCGTCCAAGGACAGAGCTACGAGCAGTACTTC.

The V and J genes are TRBV18 and TRBJ1-3, with TRBD1 identical over 7 bases. The CDR3 loop spans 14 amino acids. Germline V gives CDR1 KGHSH, CDR2 LQKENI. The junction had 5 bases not matched to a gene; V was cut back by 2 bases and J by 7 bases. The CDR3 here is CASSPKQGLNTIYF. For the CDR3, the DNA is TGTGCCAGCTCACCAAAACAGGGGCTCAACACCATATATTTT.